The 28 T cell receptor beta chains in this list originate from one sample, sequenced in a study of blood T cell repertoires in COVID-19. The repertoire was sequenced with immunoSEQ multiplex PCR; TCRdb's copy has only in-frame clones and lacks some. The sample consists of roughly 200,000 clones, around 88% of them appearing once. Specimen: peripheral blood. These receptors were obtained from a middle-aged man with active or convalescent COVID-19.

This CDR3 is CASSSAGQGLFYSNQPQHF. The DNA of the CDR3 is TGTGCCAGCAGTTCCGCGGGACAGGGCCTATTTTATAGCAATCAGCCCCAGCATTTT. The rearrangement joins TRBV6-2 or TRBV6-3 to TRBJ1-5; 9 positions agree with TRBD1. V was pared by 4 bases and J by 0 bases, with 13 bases of the junction left unmatched. CDR3 length: 19 amino acids. From germline, CDR1 is MNHEY and CDR2 SVGEGT.

The chain couples TRBV30 to TRBJ1-5; D is possibly TRBD1 (5 bases). Germline CDR1 is GTSNPN and CDR2 is SVGIG (reference sequence). Between the trimmed V and J ends, which lost 0 bases and 7 bases, there was a span of 13 bases. This CDR3 region has 14 residues. CDR3 residues: CAWSVRRGGQPQHF. The CDR3 DNA reads TGTGCCTGGAGTGTAAGGCGGGGGGGACAGCCCCAGCATTTT.

This chain uses TRBV2 with TRBJ2-5; 7 nucleotides match TRBD1. The CDR3 length is 13 residues. V was clipped by 8 bases and J by 2 bases; unmatched bases: 5. CDR1 is SNHLY, CDR2 FYNNEI, per germline. This CDR3 reads CASGGQKQETQYF. The CDR3 DNA follows: TGTGCCAGCGGGGGACAGAAGCAAGAGACCCAGTACTTC.

The chain is built from TRBV4-2 and TRBJ1-2; D perhaps matches TRBD1 (6 bases). The CDR3 contains 14 residues. V was cut by 1 base and J by 7 bases, with 13 bases left in between. Germline CDR1 reads LGHNA; CDR2 reads YNFKEQ. The CDR3 here is CASSQAALGGGYTF. The CDR3 nucleotides are TGTGCCAGCAGCCAAGCTGCTTTAGGGGGTGGCTACACCTTC.

This clone has just a few counts. The chain is built from TRBV19 and TRBJ1-5, with 9 bases lining up with TRBD1. This CDR3 is 13 amino acids long. The J segment lost 5 bases and the V segment lost 8 bases, leaving 4 bases of the junction unmatched. Germline V lookup: CDR1 LNHDA, CDR2 SQIVND (reference sequence). In DNA, the CDR3 is TGTGCCAGTGCGGACAGGGGCCATCAGCCCCAGCATTTT. It is translated as CASADRGHQPQHF.

This clone was observed a single time. V is TRBV24-1 and J is TRBJ2-5, with TRBD1 as a possible D gene (5 bases). This CDR3 spans 14 amino acids. Deletions cut 5 bases from V and 3 bases from J, with 12 bases between. CDR1 and CDR2 from the germline V gene are KGHDR and SFDVKD. CDR3 coding DNA: TGTGCCACCAGTGCGGCCGTAGGGGAAGAGACCCAGTACTTC. Protein: CATSAAVGEETQYF.

This clone has just a few counts. The chain carries TRBV4-2 and TRBJ1-2; D gene uncertain. V shed 2 bases and J shed 7 bases, with 20 bases lying between them. Germline loops: CDR1 LGHNA, CDR2 YNFKEQ. The CDR3 is 16 residues long. The CDR3 sequence: CASSQSKGSTVLGYTF. CDR3 DNA: TGTGCCAGCAGCCAATCGAAAGGATCAACAGTTCTTGGCTACACCTTC.

This clone was seen only once. The chain recombines TRBV7-9 with TRBJ1-2; D not certain. Germline CDR1 SEHNR, CDR2 FQNEAQ (reference sequence). Trimming took off 9 bases at V and 4 bases at J, with 15 bases between the two ends. CDR3 length: 13 residues. This CDR3 reads CARETLSGYGYTF. The CDR3 bases are TGTGCCAGAGAGACCCTTTCAGGCTATGGCTACACCTTC.

This chain connects TRBV7-9 to TRBJ1-3, with TRBD1 matching 7 bases. V trimming: 1 base; J trimming: 4 bases; junction bases outside the gene matches: 4. The CDR3 runs to 15 residues. CDR1 SEHNR and CDR2 FQNEAQ come from the germline V gene (reference sequence). CDR3 nucleotide sequence: TGTGCCAGCAGCTTAGGGGGACAGCCGGGAAACACCATATATTTT. Encoded protein: CASSLGGQPGNTIYF.

The chain links TRBV27 to TRBJ2-1; 8 bases line up with TRBD2. The CDR3 loop spans 17 amino acids. Germline V gene lookup returns CDR1 MNHEY and CDR2 SMNVEV (reference sequence). Trimming removed 8 bases from V and 0 bases from J; junction bases left unmatched: 12. This CDR3 is CASQPLAGDSSYNEQFF. In DNA, the CDR3 is TGTGCCAGCCAGCCGCTAGCGGGTGATAGCTCCTACAATGAGCAGTTCTTC.

This chain connects TRBV24-1 to TRBJ1-2; D unclear. Germline CDR1 and CDR2: KGHDR and SFDVKD. The V end lost 4 bases, the J end lost 1 base, and 9 bases lay between the germline ends. The CDR3 runs 14 residues. The chain's CDR3 is CATSESGGNYGYTF. Written as DNA, the CDR3 is TGTGCCACCAGTGAAAGCGGAGGTAACTATGGCTACACCTTC.

This chain links TRBV7-9 with TRBJ1-4, with D perhaps matching TRBD1 (5 bases). The germline V gene has CDR1 SEHNR and CDR2 FQNEAQ (reference sequence). The CDR3 covers 13 residues. V lost 0 bases, J lost 14 bases, and 13 bases lay in between. Written as DNA, the CDR3 is TGTGCCAGCAGCTTAGCTACGTCGGGGGTGCTGTTTTTT. Its protein product is CASSLATSGVLFF.

The rearrangement uses TRBV11-1 and TRBJ2-5, with 8 bases fitting TRBD1. V lost 4 bases to trimming and J lost 2 bases; unmatched junction nucleotides: 6. This CDR3 comprises 15 residues. Germline V gives CDR1 SGHAT, CDR2 FQDESV (reference sequence). CDR3 in DNA: TGTGCCAGCAGCTCAGCCGACAGGGGTCAAGAGACCCAGTACTTC. It encodes CASSSADRGQETQYF.

This rearrangement joins TRBV12-3 or TRBV12-4 to TRBJ1-5, with D perhaps TRBD1 (6 bases). CDR3 length equals 12 residues. V was shortened by 0 bases and J by 9 bases, with 6 bases between the two germline ends. The CDR3 sequence: CASSLATGPQHF. CDR3 DNA sequence: TGTGCCAGCAGTTTAGCGACAGGGCCCCAGCATTTT.

Only one count was recorded for this clone. The V and J genes are TRBV19 and TRBJ2-7; perhaps TRBD1 as D (6 bases). V was trimmed by 6 bases and J by 1 base, leaving 16 bases between them. There are 15 residues in the CDR3. Germline V CDR1 and CDR2: LNHDA, SQIVND (reference sequence). The CDR3: CASRGGYASSYEQYF. The CDR3 coding sequence is TGTGCCAGTAGAGGGGGTTATGCGTCGTCCTACGAGCAGTACTTC. Based on the CDR3 plus reference TRBV19 and TRBJ2-7, the full variable domain is DGGITQSPKYLFRKEGQNVTLSCEQNLNHDAMYWYRQDPGQGLRLIYYSQIVNDFQKGDIAEGYSVSREKKESFPLTVTSAQKNPTAFYLCASRGGYASSYEQYFGPGTRLTVT.

Comments on this clone: At one of its ends the junction is not consistent with the germline gene, which may arise from a read error. The chain has TRBV7-7 and TRBJ2-1; TRBD1 aligns across 7 bases. The CDR3 loop spans 15 amino acids. Germline V gene data show CDR1 as SSHAT and CDR2 as FNYEAQ (reference sequence). The CDR3 DNA reads TGTGCTAGCAGCCCGTTCGGGACAGATGATTATGAGCAGTTCTTC. It translates to CASSPFGTDDYEQFF.

The chain combines TRBV10-1 with TRBJ2-1; a weak D match, TRBD2 (7 bases). The CDR3 loop spans 13 amino acids. Germline V CDR1 and CDR2: WNHNN, SYGVQD (reference sequence). V lost 10 bases and J 8 bases, leaving 18 bases between the germline ends. The CDR3 DNA reads TGCGCCACCAAGGACGGGGGGCGGGATGAGCAGTTCTTC. Its translation: CATKDGGRDEQFF.

This chain uses TRBV7-9 with TRBJ1-3; 9 positions match TRBD1. V lost 4 bases, J lost 3 bases, and 7 bases stayed unmatched. The germline V gene encodes CDR1 SEHNR and CDR2 FQNEAQ (reference sequence). CDR3 size: 16 residues. This chain's CDR3 is CASSSTRDRDGNTIYF. The CDR3 DNA reads as TGTGCCAGCAGCTCTACCCGGGACAGGGATGGAAACACCATATATTTT.

This clone was seen a few times. The chain carries TRBV10-3 and TRBJ1-1; D is possibly TRBD1 (5 bases). The CDR3 contains 13 residues. Deletions cut 11 bases from V and 5 bases from J, with 18 bases between. Germline-derived CDR1 and CDR2 are ENHRY and SYGVKD. The chain's CDR3 is CASNKGLRTEAFF. The CDR3 DNA reads TGTGCCTCGAATAAGGGGCTCCGGACTGAAGCTTTCTTT.

On this clone itself: Other DNA sequences within the sample encode an identical CDR3. V and J are TRBV7-9 and TRBJ1-1; the match to TRBD1 covers 8 bases. The CDR3 spans 12 residues. Germline V gives CDR1 SEHNR, CDR2 FQNEAQ (reference sequence). The V and J ends lost 6 bases and 5 bases, in that order; junction bases with no gene match: 2. The chain's CDR3 is CASSTGGTEAFF. The CDR3 DNA is TGTGCCAGCAGTACAGGGGGAACTGAAGCTTTCTTT. The full variable domain, rest sourced from reference TRBV7-9 and TRBJ1-1, is DTGVSQNPRHKITKRGQNVTFRCDPISEHNRLYWYRQTLGQGPEFLTYFQNEAQLEKSRLLSDRFSAERPKGSFSTLEIQRTEQGDSAMYLCASSTGGTEAFFGQGTRLTVV.

The chain recombines TRBV30 with TRBJ2-1, with 10 positions matching TRBD2. Trimming at V came to 4 bases and at J to 7 bases, leaving 16 bases not matched to a gene. Germline V lookup: CDR1 GTSNPN, CDR2 SVGIG (reference sequence). The CDR3 consists of 17 residues. The CDR3 loop is CAWMGNSGGRGRNEQFF. The CDR3 coding sequence is TGTGCCTGGATGGGGAATAGCGGGGGGCGAGGTAGGAATGAGCAGTTCTTC. The full variable domain, completed using reference TRBV30 and TRBJ2-1, is SQTIHQWPATLVQPVGSPLSLECTVEGTSNPNLYWYRQAAGRGLQLLFYSVGIGQISSEVPQNLSASRPQDRQFILSSKKLLLSDSGFYLCAWMGNSGGRGRNEQFFGPGTRLTVL.

V gene TRBV30 combines with J gene TRBJ1-3; a weak D match, TRBD1 (6 bases). Trimming removed 0 bases at V and 0 bases at J, with 12 bases between. The CDR3 totals 16 residues. The germline CDR1 and CDR2 sequences are GTSNPN and SVGIG (reference sequence). The CDR3 DNA follows: TGTGCCTGGAGTGTGACAGGTTCCCCCTCTGGAAACACCATATATTTT. It codes for CAWSVTGSPSGNTIYF.

This chain uses TRBV5-1 with TRBJ2-6; weak D call: TRBD2 (6 bases). The V gene lost 3 bases and the J gene lost 3 bases, with 13 bases spanning the gap. CDR3 length: 16 amino acids. Germline V lookup: CDR1 SGHRS, CDR2 YFSETQ. Here the CDR3 DNA reads TGCGCCAGCAGCTCAGTGGCGGGGAGTGGGGCCAACGTCCTGACTTTC. It codes for CASSSVAGSGANVLTF.

The chain is built from TRBV5-6 and TRBJ1-4; D not resolved. CDR1 is SGHDT, CDR2 YYEEEE, per germline. The V and J ends lost 0 bases and 2 bases respectively, with 14 bases between them. The CDR3 runs 17 residues. The CDR3 DNA reads TGTGCCAGCAGCTTGGAAGGCTTTTTCGGGACTAATGAAAAACTGTTTTTT. This translates into CASSLEGFFGTNEKLFF.

The V and J genes are TRBV19 and TRBJ1-1, with D unclear. The V end lost 4 bases, the J end lost 4 bases, and 13 bases lay between the germline ends. Germline V gene sequence: CDR1 LNHDA, CDR2 SQIVND (reference sequence). The CDR3 is 14 residues long. The CDR3 nucleotides are TGTGCCAGTAGTACGCAGGCGTCCTTCACTGAAGCTTTCTTT. This encodes CASSTQASFTEAFF.

The chain employs TRBV19 and TRBJ1-2; 8 bases are a match to TRBD1. From germline, CDR1 is LNHDA and CDR2 SQIVND (reference sequence). J was trimmed by 0 bases and V by 4 bases; bases with no gene match: 4. The CDR3 totals 15 residues. The CDR3 DNA reads TGTGCCAGTAGTAAACAGGGGGTCACTAACTATGGCTACACCTTC. Its protein product is CASSKQGVTNYGYTF.

The chain combines TRBV25-1 with TRBJ1-2; 8 bases agree with TRBD1. V lost 6 bases and J lost 5; bases outside the gene matches: 8. Germline V CDR1 and CDR2: MGHDK, SYGVNS. CDR3 length: 14 residues. The CDR3 coding sequence is TGTGCCAGCAGCTCCGGACAGGGCGTATATGGCTACACCTTC. This gives the protein CASSSGQGVYGYTF.

V usage is TRBV10-2 and J usage is TRBJ1-1; weak D call: TRBD1 (6 bases). CDR3 length: 14 residues. Germline CDR1 WSHSY, CDR2 SAAADI. The V gene lost 8 bases and the J gene lost 3 bases, with 16 bases spanning the gap. The CDR3 bases are TGCGCCAGCGTGCCCCAGGGGTATGACACTGAAGCTTTCTTT. Its translation: CASVPQGYDTEAFF.